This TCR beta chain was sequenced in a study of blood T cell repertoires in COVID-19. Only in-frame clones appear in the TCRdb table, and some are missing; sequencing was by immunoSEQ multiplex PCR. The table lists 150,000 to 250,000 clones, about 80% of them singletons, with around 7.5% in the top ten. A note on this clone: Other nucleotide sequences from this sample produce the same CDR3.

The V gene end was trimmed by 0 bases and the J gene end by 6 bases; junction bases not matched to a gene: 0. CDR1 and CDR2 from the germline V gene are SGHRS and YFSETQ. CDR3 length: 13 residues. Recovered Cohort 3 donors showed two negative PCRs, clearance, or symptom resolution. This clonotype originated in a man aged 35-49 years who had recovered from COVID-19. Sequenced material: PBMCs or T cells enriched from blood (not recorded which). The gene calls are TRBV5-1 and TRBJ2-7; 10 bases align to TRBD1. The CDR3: CASSLGDRGEQYF. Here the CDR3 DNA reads TGCGCCAGCAGCTTGGGGGACAGGGGCGAGCAGTACTTC.